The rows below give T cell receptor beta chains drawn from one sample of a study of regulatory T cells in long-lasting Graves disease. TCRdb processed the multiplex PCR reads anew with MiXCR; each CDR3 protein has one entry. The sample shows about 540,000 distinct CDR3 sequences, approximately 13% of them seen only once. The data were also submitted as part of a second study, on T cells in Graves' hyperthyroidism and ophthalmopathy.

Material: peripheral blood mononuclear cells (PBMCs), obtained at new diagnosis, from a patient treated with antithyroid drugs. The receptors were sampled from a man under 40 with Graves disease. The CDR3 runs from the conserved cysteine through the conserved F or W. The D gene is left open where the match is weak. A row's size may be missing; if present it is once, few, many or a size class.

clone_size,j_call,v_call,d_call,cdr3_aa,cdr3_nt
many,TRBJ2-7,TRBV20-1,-,CSAGAGLGSYEQYF,TGCAGTGCTGGGGCGGGACTCGGCTCCTACGAGCAGTACTTC
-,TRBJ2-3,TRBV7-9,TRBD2,CASSPYTSGRADTQYF,TGTGCCAGCAGCCCGTACACTAGCGGGAGGGCAGATACGCAGTATTTT
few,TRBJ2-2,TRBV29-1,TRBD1,CSVSGGQGRTGELFF,TGCAGCGTTTCCGGGGGACAGGGGCGCACCGGGGAGCTGTTTTTT
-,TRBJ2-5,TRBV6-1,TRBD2,CASSRTGGGGGETQYF,TGTGCCAGCAGTAGGACCGGGGGTGGCGGGGGAGAGACCCAGTACTTC
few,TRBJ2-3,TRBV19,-,CASSIGMGDTQYF,TGTGCCAGTAGTATCGGGATGGGAGATACGCAGTATTTT
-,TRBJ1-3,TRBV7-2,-,CASSRGGTGNTIYF,TGTGCCAGCAGCCGTGGAGGGACTGGAAACACCATATATTTT
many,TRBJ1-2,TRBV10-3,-,CAIRFQNYGYTF,TGTGCCATCAGGTTCCAGAACTATGGCTACACCTTC
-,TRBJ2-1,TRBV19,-,CASSNSLEPFSYNEQFF,TGTGCCAGTAGTAATTCACTGGAGCCCTTCTCCTACAATGAGCAGTTCTTC
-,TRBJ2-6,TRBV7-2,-,CASSPPSGTQFGSGANVLTF,TGTGCCAGCAGCCCACCCTCCGGGACACAATTCGGCTCTGGGGCCAACGTCCTGACTTTC
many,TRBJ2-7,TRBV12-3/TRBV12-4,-,CASTLGFSYEQYF,TGTGCCAGCACGCTCGGTTTCTCCTACGAGCAGTACTTC
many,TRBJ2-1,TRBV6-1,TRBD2,CASTPIAGATGQFF,TGTGCCAGCACACCGATAGCGGGAGCTACTGGGCAGTTCTTC
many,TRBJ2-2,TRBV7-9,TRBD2,CASSISETSGTGELFF,TGTGCCAGCAGCATTTCGGAGACTAGCGGCACCGGGGAGCTGTTTTTT
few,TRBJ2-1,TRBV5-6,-,CASSLEWRTDTNEQFF,TGTGCCAGCAGCTTGGAATGGAGGACTGACACCAATGAGCAGTTCTTC
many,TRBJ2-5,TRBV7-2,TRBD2,CASSLAGLGGQTQYF,TGTGCCAGCAGCTTAGCGGGACTAGGGGGACAGACCCAGTACTTC
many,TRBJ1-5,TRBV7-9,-,CASSFRPDNQPQHF,TGTGCCAGCAGCTTTAGGCCGGACAATCAGCCCCAGCATTTT
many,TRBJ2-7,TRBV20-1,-,CSAKEQGYEQYF,TGCAGTGCCAAGGAACAGGGCTACGAGCAGTACTTC
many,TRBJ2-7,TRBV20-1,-,CSAPKSEGAPYEQYF,TGCAGTGCGCCCAAGTCAGAAGGGGCTCCCTACGAGCAGTACTTC
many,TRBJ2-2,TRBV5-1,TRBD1,CASSLEDRGPTGELFF,TGCGCCAGCAGCTTGGAGGACAGGGGTCCCACCGGGGAGCTGTTTTTT
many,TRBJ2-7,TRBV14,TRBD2,CASSQVWREGLPEQYF,TGTGCCAGCAGCCAAGTCTGGCGGGAGGGCCTTCCCGAGCAGTACTTC
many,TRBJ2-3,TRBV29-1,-,CSVEGPTTDTQYF,TGCAGCGTTGAAGGACCTACCACAGATACGCAGTATTTT
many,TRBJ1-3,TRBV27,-,CASRRGVGSGNTIYF,TGTGCCAGCAGGCGGGGAGTGGGATCTGGAAACACCATATATTTT
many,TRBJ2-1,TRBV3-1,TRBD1,CASSTGTGLSGEQFF,TGTGCCAGCAGCACCGGGACAGGGTTGTCCGGTGAGCAGTTCTTC
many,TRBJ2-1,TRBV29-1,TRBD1,CSVADRALISEQFF,TGCAGCGTCGCTGACAGGGCTCTTATAAGTGAGCAGTTCTTC
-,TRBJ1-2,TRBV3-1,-,CASSQVGRDHGYTF,TGTGCCAGCAGCCAGGTTGGCAGGGACCATGGCTACACCTTC
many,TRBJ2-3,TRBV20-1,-,CSAKRLTDTQYF,TGCAGTGCTAAGCGCTTGACGGATACGCAGTATTTT
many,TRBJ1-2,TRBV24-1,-,CATSVDAYGYTF,TGTGCCACCAGTGTTGACGCGTATGGCTACACCTTC
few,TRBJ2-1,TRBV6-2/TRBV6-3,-,CASSYLPGEQFF,TGTGCCAGCAGTTACCTCCCGGGTGAGCAGTTCTTC
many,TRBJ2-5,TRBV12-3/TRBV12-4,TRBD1,CASTPSTGRSETQYF,TGTGCCAGCACCCCCTCGACAGGGCGTTCGGAGACCCAGTACTTC
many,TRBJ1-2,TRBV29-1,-,CSVESREGGGYTF,TGCAGCGTTGAAAGCAGGGAGGGGGGTGGCTACACCTTC
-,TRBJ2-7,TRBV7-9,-,CASSLLDSQSSSYEQYF,TGTGCCAGCAGCCTTTTAGACAGTCAATCTTCTTCCTACGAGCAGTACTTC
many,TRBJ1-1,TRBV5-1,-,CASSTTGMEAAFF,TGCGCCAGCAGCACCACAGGGATGGAGGCAGCTTTCTTT
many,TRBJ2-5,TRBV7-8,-,CASSFGRCGETQYF,TGTGCCAGCAGCTTTGGGAGGTGTGGAGAGACCCAGTACTTC
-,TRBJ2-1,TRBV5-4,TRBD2,CVSSLRGIHNEQFF,TGTGTCAGCAGCTTGCGGGGGATCCACAATGAGCAGTTCTTC
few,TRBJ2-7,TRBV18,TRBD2,CASSATLAGGTSSYEQYF,TGTGCCAGCTCAGCGACACTAGCGGGAGGGACGAGCTCCTACGAGCAGTACTTC
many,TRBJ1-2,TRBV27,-,CASSLSPGTTYGYTF,TGTGCCAGCAGTTTAAGCCCTGGGACAACCTATGGCTACACCTTC
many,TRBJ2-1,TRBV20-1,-,CSARVGQGSYNEQFF,TGCAGTGCTAGAGTGGGGCAGGGATCCTACAATGAGCAGTTCTTC
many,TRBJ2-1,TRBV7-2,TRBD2,CASKESGTFNEQFF,TGTGCCAGCAAGGAAAGCGGGACTTTCAATGAGCAGTTCTTC
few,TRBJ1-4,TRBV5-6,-,CASDRWVGRTNEKLFF,TGTGCCAGCGACCGTTGGGTTGGGAGAACTAATGAAAAACTGTTTTTT
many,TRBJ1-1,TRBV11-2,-,CASSSWENTEAFF,TGTGCCAGCAGCTCCTGGGAAAACACTGAAGCTTTCTTT
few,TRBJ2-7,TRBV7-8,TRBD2,CASSFETGTSGRTYPHEQYF,TGTGCCAGCAGCTTCGAGACCGGGACTAGCGGGAGGACCTACCCCCACGAGCAGTACTTC
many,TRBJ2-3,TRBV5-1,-,CATTKMGTDTQYF,TGCGCCACCACGAAGATGGGGACAGATACGCAGTATTTT
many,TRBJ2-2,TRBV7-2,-,CASSLFRYTGELFF,TGTGCCAGCAGCTTATTTAGATACACCGGGGAGCTGTTTTTT
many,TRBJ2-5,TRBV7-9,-,CASTPSRTYQETQYF,TGTGCCAGCACCCCCAGCAGGACGTACCAAGAGACCCAGTACTTC
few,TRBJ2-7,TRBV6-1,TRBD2,CASSRLAGEYEQYF,TGTGCCAGCTCTCGACTAGCGGGAGAATACGAGCAGTACTTC
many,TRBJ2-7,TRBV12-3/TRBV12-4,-,CASSPGQDLSYEQYF,TGTGCCAGCAGCCCCGGGCAGGACCTCTCCTACGAGCAGTACTTC
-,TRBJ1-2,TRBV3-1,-,CASSQGGAVGYTF,TGTGCCAGCAGCCAAGGAGGGGCCGTCGGCTACACCTTC
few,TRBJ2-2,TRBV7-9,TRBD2,CASRPWRESTGELFF,TGTGCCAGCAGGCCATGGCGGGAGAGCACCGGGGAGCTGTTTTTT
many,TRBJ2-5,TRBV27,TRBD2,CASSQGLAGVGQETQYF,TGTGCCAGCAGCCAAGGACTAGCGGGAGTAGGGCAAGAGACCCAGTACTTC
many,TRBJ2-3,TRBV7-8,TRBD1,CASSLVQGAKDTQYF,TGTGCCAGCAGCTTAGTCCAGGGGGCTAAAGATACGCAGTATTTT